This paragraph reports one TCR beta chain. Its antigen is still unknown. Trimming left V 8 bases short and J 3 bases short, with 14 bases between. Looked up from germline, CDR1 is SGHDN and CDR2 is FVKESK. The CDR3 consists of 13 residues. The sample is drawn from a study of cytomegalovirus exposure and HLA in healthy donors. The study, taken as a whole, reports: Cytomegalovirus-associated status was assigned to some 180 TCR beta chains.

In the PCR, 60 Vbeta and 13 Jbeta primers were used. Clones were read by immunoSEQ multiplex PCR, and TCRdb kept only the in-frame ones, dropping some. The sample includes 200,000 to 250,000 clones. The sequenced sample was PBMCs. The sequence derives from a girl aged 2 to 9 in good health and CMV-seropositive. The chain recombines TRBV14 with TRBJ2-7, with D possibly being TRBD1 (6 bases). The CDR3 DNA sequence: TGTGCCAGCCGACACGAAGGGGGCTACGAGCAGTACTTC. Its translation is CASRHEGGYEQYF.